These 9 T cell receptor beta chains share one sample of origin, sequenced in a study of CD8 T cells in Susac syndrome. Random-hexamer reverse transcription was applied to about 0.45 to 1 ug RNA. MiXCR, applied by TCRdb to the immunoSEQ multiplex PCR reads, yields one record per CDR3 protein. Of about 110,000 distinct CDR3 sequences listed, about 95% are singletons. The source material was CD4+ T cells from PBMCs. The receptors here all came from a human donor in good health.

The chain couples TRBV4-1 to TRBJ2-1, with TRBD2 matching over 10 bases. The CDR3 totals 17 residues. Germline CDR1 reads MGHRA; CDR2 reads YSYEKL. V was clipped by 0 bases and J by 4 bases; unmatched bases: 6. CDR3 nucleotide sequence: TGCGCCAGCAGCCAAGATATGGGTAGCGGGAGGTACAATGAGCAGTTCTTC. Its protein product is CASSQDMGSGRYNEQFF.

V gene TRBV5-1 combines with J gene TRBJ2-1; 7 bases agree with TRBD1. The CDR3 is 14 amino acids. Germline trimming cut 4 bases from V and 6 bases from J; bases unmatched to any gene: 7. Germline V gene data show CDR1 as SGHRS and CDR2 as YFSETQ. CDR3 amino acids: CASSPGTALNEQFF. DNA of the CDR3: TGCGCCAGCAGCCCCGGGACAGCCCTCAATGAGCAGTTCTTC.

V and J are TRBV29-1 and TRBJ2-1; D is undetermined. Germline assignment: CDR1 SQVTM and CDR2 ANQGSEA. V shed 4 bases and J shed 6 bases, with 16 bases lying between them. The CDR3 loop spans 14 amino acids. The CDR3 loop reads CSVGRGFKVNEQFF. The CDR3 region has the DNA TGCAGCGTTGGCCGAGGATTTAAAGTCAATGAGCAGTTCTTC.

The rearrangement links TRBV20-1 to TRBJ2-7; 8 nucleotides match TRBD2. From germline, CDR1 is DFQATT and CDR2 SNEGSKA (reference sequence). The V segment lost 5 bases and the J segment 2 bases; nucleotides outside the gene matches: 5. The CDR3 is 13 residues long. Written as DNA, the CDR3 is TGCAGTGCTCGGGGGGGGGCCACCTACGAGCAGTACTTC. Translation gives CSARGGATYEQYF.

The chain joins TRBV2 to TRBJ1-4; D is unresolved. Per germline, CDR1 SNHLY and CDR2 FYNNEI. The length of the CDR3 is 15 residues. With 4 bases removed from V and 8 bases from J, the gap between germline ends came to 17 bases. The CDR3 here is CASSALGPRMEKLFF. CDR3 nucleotides: TGTGCCAGCAGTGCCCTAGGTCCCCGGATGGAAAAACTGTTTTTT.

The CDR3: CASSSYTGASEKLFF. The CDR3 DNA is TGTGCCAGCAGCTCATATACAGGGGCGAGTGAAAAACTGTTTTTT. The genes are TRBV4-2 and TRBJ1-4, with 7 bases aligning to TRBD1. The CDR3 has 15 amino acids. From germline, CDR1 is LGHNA and CDR2 YNFKEQ. V was pared by 5 bases and J by 7 bases, with 10 bases of the junction left unmatched.

The rearrangement links TRBV29-1 to TRBJ2-7; the D gene is possibly TRBD1 (7 bases). Germline V gives CDR1 SQVTM, CDR2 ANQGSEA. This CDR3 is built from 15 residues. V lost 0 bases and J lost 4, with 16 bases in between. DNA of the CDR3: TGCAGCGTTGAAGATAGGAGGGGACAGAGTTACGAGCAGTACTTC. Translated: CSVEDRRGQSYEQYF.

This sequence joins TRBV5-1 and TRBJ2-1; D is possibly TRBD2 (7 bases). CDR1 is SGHRS, CDR2 YFSETQ, per germline. Trimming pared 2 bases from V and 7 bases from J, leaving 16 bases between. The length of the CDR3 is 15 residues. CDR3 in amino acids: CASSFEGGPRNEQFF. Here the CDR3 DNA reads TGCGCCAGCAGCTTCGAGGGGGGGCCGAGGAATGAGCAGTTCTTC.

V gene TRBV6-1 combines with J gene TRBJ1-2; D uncertain. V dropped 5 bases and J dropped 4 bases, with 14 bases sitting between them. CDR3 length: 14 amino acids. The germline V gene encodes CDR1 MNHNS and CDR2 SASEGT. The CDR3 reads CASSLGGPTYGYTF. CDR3 nucleotides: TGTGCCAGCAGTCTAGGTGGCCCGACCTATGGCTACACCTTC.